This section outlines one T cell receptor (beta chain) sequence together with its context. The table came from immunoSEQ multiplex PCR; TCRdb's copy has only in-frame clones and leaves some out. The sample consists of more than 200,000 clones, approximately 88% of them appearing once. This record comes from a study of blood T cell repertoires in COVID-19. CDR3 size: 16 residues. Germline trimming cut 6 bases from V and 0 bases from J; bases unmatched to any gene: 11. Per germline, CDR1 MDHEN and CDR2 SYDVKM. The sequenced sample consisted of peripheral blood. The receptor was isolated from a woman aged 25 to 39 with COVID-19, enrolled during active disease. V is TRBV28 and J is TRBJ2-7, with 7 bases identical to TRBD1. The CDR3 bases are TGTGCCAGCAGCCGGATTGGACAGGTGACCTCCTACGAGCAGTACTTC. Protein sequence: CASSRIGQVTSYEQYF.